The 29 T cell receptor beta chains presented below share a single source sample, sequenced in a study of PD-1 blockade in classical Hodgkin lymphoma. Clones were read by immunoSEQ multiplex PCR, and TCRdb kept only the in-frame ones, dropping some. The sample yields approximately 89,000 clones, about 83% seen once. The time point here: cycle 4 day 1 (C4D1), after 5 to 7 weeks of nivolumab. After autologous stem cell transplantation all patients relapsed, and prior brentuximab vedotin exposure differed between cohorts. Source: peripheral blood mononuclear cells (PBMCs), taken before the fourth cycle of nivolumab. These receptors all stem from a human donor with classical Hodgkin lymphoma.

This clone was counted once. CDR3 sequence: CASHGQGRGTQYF. In DNA form, the CDR3 reads TGTGCCAGCCACGGACAGGGCAGAGGGACCCAGTACTTC. The chain recombines TRBV6-5 with TRBJ2-5; TRBD1 matches 8 bases. The V gene end was trimmed by 8 bases and the J gene end by 7 bases; junction bases not matched to a gene: 9. This CDR3 region has 13 residues. Per the germline V gene, CDR1 is MNHEY and CDR2 is SVGAGI.

The rearrangement joins TRBV7-2 to TRBJ2-5, with D possibly TRBD2 on 6 matching bases. The ends were cut back, 2 bases at V and 5 bases at J, with 12 bases in the middle. The CDR3 has 14 residues. Germline V CDR1 and CDR2: SGHTA, FQGNSA. The CDR3 reads CASSLSGVLETQYF. CDR3 coding DNA: TGTGCCAGCAGCTTATCGGGAGTTTTGGAGACCCAGTACTTC.

The chain is built from TRBV30 and TRBJ1-5, with D unresolved. Germline values: CDR1 GTSNPN, CDR2 SVGIG (reference sequence). This CDR3 has 14 residues. V was shortened by 0 bases and J by 1 base, with 7 bases between the two germline ends. CDR3 sequence reads: CAWSVWGSNQPQHF. In DNA form, the CDR3 reads TGTGCCTGGAGTGTATGGGGAAGCAATCAGCCCCAGCATTTT.

As DNA, the CDR3 is TGTGCCAGCAGTGTTTCCCTGGTCCAGCCCCAGCATTTT. Residues: CASSVSLVQPQHF. The V gene is TRBV2, the J gene TRBJ1-5; D unresolved. Trimming stripped 4 bases from V and 7 bases from J, with 11 bases between. The CDR3 is 13 residues long. CDR1 SNHLY and CDR2 FYNNEI come from the germline V gene. The full variable domain, rest sourced from reference TRBV2 and TRBJ1-5, is EPEVTQTPSHQVTQMGQEVILRCVPISNHLYFYWYRQILGQKVEFLVSFYNNEISEKSEIFDDQFSVERPDGSNFTLKIRSTKLEDSAMYFCASSVSLVQPQHFGDGTRLSIL.

J is TRBJ2-7 and V is TRBV6-6; D possibly uses TRBD1 or TRBD2 (5 bases each). This CDR3 spans 12 amino acids. Germline CDR1 is MNHNY and CDR2 is SVGAGI (reference sequence). Trimming pared 11 bases from V and 0 bases from J, leaving 11 bases between. Here the CDR3 reads CAARGPSYEQYF. The CDR3 nucleotides read TGTGCCGCAAGGGGACCCTCCTACGAGCAGTACTTC.

The chain has TRBV5-6 and TRBJ2-2; 10 bases match TRBD1. The V segment lost 7 bases and the J segment 6 bases; nucleotides outside the gene matches: 6. In germline, CDR1 is SGHDT, CDR2 YYEEEE. The CDR3 has 14 residues. CDR3 DNA sequence: TGTGCCAGCCAATTCGGGACAGGGGCCGGGGAGCTGTTTTTT. This codes for CASQFGTGAGELFF.

The rearrangement joins TRBV30 to TRBJ1-2, with TRBD1 identical over 7 bases. V shed 2 bases, J shed 6 bases, and the junction held 9 bases outside the gene matches. The CDR3 covers 14 residues. Germline V gene data show CDR1 as GTSNPN and CDR2 as SVGIG (reference sequence). DNA of the CDR3: TGTGCCTGGAGTACCTGGACAGGCACAAATGGCTACACCTTC. Translated: CAWSTWTGTNGYTF.

The V and J genes are TRBV30 and TRBJ1-2; D is ambiguous. Germline assignment: CDR1 GTSNPN and CDR2 SVGIG (reference sequence). Trimming removed 0 bases from V and 8 bases from J, with 16 bases in between. This CDR3 is built from 14 residues. The CDR3, as DNA: TGTGCCTGGAGTGTACGCGGGTTATCGGTAGGCTACACCTTC. Translation: CAWSVRGLSVGYTF.

V and J are TRBV7-3 and TRBJ2-2; 10 bases align to TRBD2. Germline-derived CDR1 and CDR2 are SGHTA and FQGTGA. The CDR3 length is 17 residues. V gave up 4 bases and J gave up 0 bases; unmatched junction bases: 5. The CDR3 DNA sequence: TGTGCCAGCAGCTCAACAAGCGGGAGGGCGAACACCGGGGAGCTGTTTTTT. Translating it yields CASSSTSGRANTGELFF. The full variable domain, with the rest looked up from reference TRBV7-3 and TRBJ2-2, is GAGVSQTPSNKVTEKGKYVELRCDPISGHTALYWYRQSLGQGPEFLIYFQGTGAADDSGLPNDRFFAVRPEGSVSTLKIQRTERGDSAVYLCASSSTSGRANTGELFFGEGSRLTVL.

The V and J genes are TRBV11-2 and TRBJ2-2, with D possibly TRBD2 on 6 matching bases. Deletions cut 1 base from V and 4 bases from J, with 16 bases between. CDR3 length: 17 residues. Germline values: CDR1 SGHAT, CDR2 FQNNGV. The CDR3 nucleotides are TGTGCCAGCAGCTTAGCCCCCAGCGGAGGGCCCACCGGGGAGCTGTTTTTT. It yields the protein CASSLAPSGGPTGELFF.

This chain uses TRBV6-5 with TRBJ1-2; 9 nucleotides align to TRBD1. There are 14 residues in the CDR3. The germline V gene encodes CDR1 MNHEY and CDR2 SVGAGI. Trimming at V came to 2 bases and at J to 7 bases, leaving 5 bases not matched to a gene. CDR3 sequence (DNA): TGTGCCAGCAGTTACAGGGACAGGGCCGCTGGCTACACCTTC. Translation gives CASSYRDRAAGYTF.

J is TRBJ1-1 and V is TRBV27; a possible D gene is TRBD1 (6 bases). V lost 5 bases to trimming and J lost 5 bases, with 12 bases between them. Germline V lookup: CDR1 MNHEY, CDR2 SMNVEV (reference sequence). The CDR3 extends over 13 amino acids. CDR3 in amino acids: CASSMYRETEAFF. CDR3 bases: TGTGCCAGCAGTATGTACAGGGAGACTGAAGCTTTCTTT.

The rearrangement uses TRBV5-6 and TRBJ1-2; 7 nucleotides line up with TRBD1. Germline-derived CDR1 and CDR2 are SGHDT and YYEEEE. V shed 0 bases, J shed 8 bases, and the junction held 7 bases outside the gene matches. The CDR3 has 14 amino acids. This CDR3 reads CASSLGITGEGYTF. DNA for the CDR3: TGTGCCAGCAGCTTGGGCATCACAGGGGAAGGCTACACCTTC.

The V call is TRBV28, the J call TRBJ2-7, with D perhaps TRBD1 (6 bases). Germline CDR1 reads MDHEN; CDR2 reads SYDVKM. This CDR3 region has 14 residues. V lost 7 bases to trimming and J lost 4 bases, with 17 bases between them. CDR3 protein: CASTNPGQPYEQYF. CDR3 nucleotides: TGTGCCAGCACCAACCCGGGACAACCTTACGAGCAGTACTTC. The full variable domain, its missing parts supplied by reference TRBV28 and TRBJ2-7, is DVKVTQSSRYLVKRTGEKVFLECVQDMDHENMFWYRQDPGLGLRLIYFSYDVKMKEKGDIPEGYSVSREKKERFSLILESASTNQTSMYLCASTNPGQPYEQYFGPGTRLTVT.

This clone was observed a single time. The V gene is TRBV30, the J gene TRBJ1-5; D not resolved. The V gene's germline CDR1 is GTSNPN and CDR2 SVGIG (reference sequence). The CDR3 is 12 residues long. Trimming took off 1 base at V and 9 bases at J, with 10 bases between the two ends. Written as DNA, the CDR3 is TGTGCCTGGAGTGATATAGTCCGGCCCCAGCATTTT. It translates to CAWSDIVRPQHF.

The chain is built from TRBV6-6 and TRBJ2-3, with D maybe TRBD2 (6 bases). The germline V gene encodes CDR1 MNHNY and CDR2 SVGAGI (reference sequence). The CDR3 is 14 residues long. The ends were cut back, 7 bases at V and 5 bases at J, with 16 bases in the middle. This chain's CDR3 is CASKSGAPGDTQYF. The CDR3, as DNA: TGTGCCAGCAAGTCGGGAGCCCCTGGAGATACGCAGTATTTT.

This chain links TRBV2 with TRBJ1-4; a possible D gene is TRBD1 (6 bases). The ends were cut back, 4 bases at V and 4 bases at J, with 13 bases in the middle. The germline gives CDR1 SNHLY, CDR2 FYNNEI. This CDR3 is 15 amino acids long. The CDR3 DNA is TGTGCCAGCAGTGGCGGGGGGCGAAATAATGAAAAACTGTTTTTT. It specifies CASSGGGRNNEKLFF.

The chain recombines TRBV5-1 with TRBJ1-1; the match to TRBD1 covers 9 bases. The trim removed 3 bases at V and 4 bases at J, leaving 1 base unmatched. Germline-derived CDR1 and CDR2 are SGHRS and YFSETQ. The CDR3 is 13 residues long. The CDR3 DNA follows: TGCGCCAGCAGCTGGGACAGGGCCACTGAAGCTTTCTTT. Translation gives CASSWDRATEAFF.

The chain combines TRBV19 with TRBJ2-3; D is ambiguous. Germline-derived CDR1 and CDR2 are LNHDA and SQIVND (reference sequence). The CDR3 totals 16 residues. V dropped 5 bases and J dropped 2 bases, with 17 bases sitting between them. The CDR3 spells CASSPYLRQVTDTQYF. DNA of the CDR3: TGTGCCAGTAGTCCCTATTTGAGGCAGGTCACAGATACGCAGTATTTT.

This clone showed up just once. V usage is TRBV6-4 and J usage is TRBJ2-1; 12 bases map to TRBD2. V lost 3 bases, J lost 15 bases, and 6 bases stayed unmatched. This CDR3 is 13 amino acids long. In germline, CDR1 is MRHNA, CDR2 SNTAGT. CDR3 nucleotides: TGTGCCAGCAGTGAGCGACTAGCGGGAGTTACGTTCTTC. It codes for CASSERLAGVTFF.

The V call is TRBV19, the J call TRBJ1-5; no firm D call. V was trimmed by 5 bases and J by 2 bases, leaving 13 bases between them. The length of the CDR3 is 15 residues. Germline V CDR1 and CDR2: LNHDA, SQIVND (reference sequence). The CDR3 is CASSLLATGNQPQHF. In nucleotides, the CDR3 is TGTGCCAGTAGTCTCTTGGCTACGGGCAATCAGCCCCAGCATTTT.

CDR3 sequence reads: CASSMSGPQPQHF. The CDR3 nucleotides read TGTGCCAGTAGTATGTCAGGGCCTCAGCCCCAGCATTTT. V is TRBV19 and J is TRBJ1-5, with D possibly being TRBD1 (5 bases). V shed 3 bases and J shed 6 bases, with 9 bases lying between them. The length of the CDR3 is 13 residues. Germline CDR1 LNHDA, CDR2 SQIVND (reference sequence).

The J gene is TRBJ2-2, the V gene TRBV6-1; D unresolved. Looked up from germline, CDR1 is MNHNS and CDR2 is SASEGT. V was shortened by 4 bases and J by 0 bases, with 6 bases between the two germline ends. There are 14 residues in the CDR3. The CDR3 is CASSGDANTGELFF. Written as DNA, the CDR3 is TGTGCCAGCAGTGGAGACGCGAACACCGGGGAGCTGTTTTTT.

This chain uses TRBV6-1 with TRBJ1-1; D gene uncertain. The CDR3 loop spans 11 amino acids. V shed 8 bases and J shed 1 base, with 5 bases lying between them. CDR1 and CDR2 (germline): MNHNS, SASEGT. In nucleotides, the CDR3 is TGTGCCAGCCGAGCGAACACTGAAGCTTTCTTT. Protein sequence: CASRANTEAFF.

This chain uses TRBV28 with TRBJ2-3; no definite D call. V lost 3 bases and J 7 bases, leaving 8 bases between the germline ends. The CDR3 has 12 amino acids. Germline V gene lookup returns CDR1 MDHEN and CDR2 SYDVKM. CDR3 DNA sequence: TGTGCCAGCAGTTTCGTGTCTAATACGCAGTATTTT. Its translation is CASSFVSNTQYF.

The DNA for the CDR3 is TGTGCCAGCAGCCCAGGACAGAGCAATCAGCCCCAGCATTTT. Protein product: CASSPGQSNQPQHF. The rearrangement uses TRBV4-2 and TRBJ1-5, with D perhaps matching TRBD1 (6 bases). Germline assignment: CDR1 LGHNA and CDR2 YNFKEQ. The CDR3 has 14 amino acids. V was clipped by 4 bases and J by 1 base, with 8 bases between them.

This clone was counted only a few times. V and J are TRBV11-3 and TRBJ2-7, with D unclear. Trimming left V 2 bases short and J 4 bases short, with 9 bases between. This CDR3 comprises 13 residues. From germline, CDR1 is SGHNT and CDR2 YENEEA. CDR3 sequence (DNA): TGTGCCAGCAGCTTATACTCCGATTACGAGCAGTACTTC. It encodes CASSLYSDYEQYF. Variable domain in full (rest from reference TRBV11-3 and TRBJ2-7): EAGVVQSPRYKIIEKKQPVAFWCNPISGHNTLYWYLQNLGQGPELLIRYENEEAVDDSQLPKDRFSAERLKGVDSTLKIQPAELGDSAVYLCASSLYSDYEQYFGPGTRLTVT.

About this clone itself: Distinct nucleotide sequences in the sample also encode this CDR3. The V call is TRBV7-9, the J call TRBJ2-7, with D tentatively TRBD1 (5 bases). V was trimmed by 3 bases and J by 1 base, leaving 7 bases between them. Germline values: CDR1 SEHNR, CDR2 FQNEAQ (reference sequence). The CDR3 consists of 13 residues. CDR3 nucleotides: TGTGCCAGCAGCTTCGACAGTTCCTACGAGCAGTACTTC. It specifies CASSFDSSYEQYF.

The genes are TRBV7-9 and TRBJ2-7; 8 nucleotides line up with TRBD2. The CDR3 totals 18 residues. V dropped 5 bases and J dropped 0; count of bases not matched to a gene: 15. Germline-derived CDR1 and CDR2 are SEHNR and FQNEAQ (reference sequence). CDR3: CASSALRGREAFSYEQYF. As DNA, the CDR3 is TGTGCCAGCAGCGCCCTACGTGGGCGGGAGGCATTCTCCTACGAGCAGTACTTC.